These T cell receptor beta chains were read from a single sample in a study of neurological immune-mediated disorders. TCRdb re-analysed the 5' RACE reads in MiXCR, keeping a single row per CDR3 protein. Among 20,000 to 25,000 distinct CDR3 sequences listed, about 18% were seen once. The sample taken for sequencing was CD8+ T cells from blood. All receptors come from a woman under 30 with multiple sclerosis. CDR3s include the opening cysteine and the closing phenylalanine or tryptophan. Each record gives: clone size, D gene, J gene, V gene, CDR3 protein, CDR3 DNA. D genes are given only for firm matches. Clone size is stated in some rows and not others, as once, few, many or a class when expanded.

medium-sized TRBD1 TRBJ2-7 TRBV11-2 CASSFGTGSYEQYF TGTGCCAGCAGCTTTGGGACAGGCTCCTACGAGCAGTACTTC
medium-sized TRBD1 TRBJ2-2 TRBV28 CASSHRGAGELFF TGTGCCAGCAGTCACAGGGGTGCCGGGGAGCTGTTTTTT
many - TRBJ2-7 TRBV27 CASSLYPGATHEQYF TGTGCCAGCAGTTTATATCCAGGGGCGACTCACGAGCAGTACTTC
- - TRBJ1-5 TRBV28 CASSLLGLRGDQPQHF TGTGCCAGCAGTTTATTAGGGCTCAGGGGTGATCAGCCCCAGCATTTT
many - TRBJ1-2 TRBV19 CASSITALGGYTF TGTGCCAGTAGTATAACGGCCTTGGGCGGCTACACCTTC
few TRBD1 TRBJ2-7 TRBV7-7 CASSLGTGNYEQYF TGTGCTAGCAGCTTGGGGACAGGGAACTACGAGCAGTACTTC
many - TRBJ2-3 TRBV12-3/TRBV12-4 CASSPLPGSDTDTQYF TGTGCCAGCAGCCCGCTGCCGGGAAGCGACACAGATACGCAGTATTTT
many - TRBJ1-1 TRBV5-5 CASSLWTMSGNTEAFF TGTGCCAGCAGCCTGTGGACGATGTCGGGGAACACTGAAGCTTTCTTT
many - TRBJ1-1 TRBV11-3 CASSPTRRALQAFF TGTGCCAGCAGCCCCACCCGACGGGCACTTCAAGCTTTCTTT
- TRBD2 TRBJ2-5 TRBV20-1 CSARGLVGETQYF TGCAGTGCTAGGGGACTAGTAGGAGAGACCCAGTACTTC
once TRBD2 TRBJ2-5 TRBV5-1 CASSLRRLAGEETQYF TGCGCCAGCAGCTTGAGGAGACTAGCGGGAGAAGAGACCCAGTACTTC
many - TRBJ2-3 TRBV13 CASSSRGGFEYF TGTGCCAGCAGCTCGAGGGGGGGGTTCGAGTATTTT
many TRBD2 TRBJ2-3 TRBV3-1 CASSQEGAGLAGGPLSDTQYF TGTGCCAGCAGCCAAGAGGGGGCCGGACTAGCGGGGGGGCCTTTAAGTGATACGCAGTATTTT
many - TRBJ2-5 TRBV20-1 CSAPPVGETFQETQYF TGCAGTGCTCCGCCGGTGGGGGAGACCTTCCAAGAGACCCAGTACTTC
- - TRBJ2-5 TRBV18 CASSPPLSEETQYF TGTGCCAGCTCACCACCGTTGTCCGAAGAGACCCAGTACTTC
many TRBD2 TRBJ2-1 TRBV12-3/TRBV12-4 CASSRTWVAGDEQFF TGTGCCAGCAGTCGAACGTGGGTAGCGGGAGACGAGCAGTTCTTC
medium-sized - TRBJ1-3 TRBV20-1 CSARVSGEGNTIYF TGCAGTGCTAGAGTCTCGGGGGAGGGAAACACCATATATTTT
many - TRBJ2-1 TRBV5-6 CASSVSGSNEQFF TGTGCCAGCAGCGTCTCGGGTAGCAATGAGCAGTTCTTC
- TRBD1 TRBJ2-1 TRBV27 CASSFSGQGVSWNEQFF TGTGCCAGCAGTTTTTCAGGACAGGGTGTATCGTGGAATGAGCAGTTCTTC
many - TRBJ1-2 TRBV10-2 CASPVGSGYTF TGCGCCAGCCCTGTGGGGAGTGGCTACACCTTC
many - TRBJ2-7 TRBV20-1 CSARGQYEQYF TGCAGTGCTAGAGGCCAGTACGAGCAGTACTTC
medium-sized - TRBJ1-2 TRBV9 CASSATSGTSYGYTF TGTGCCAGCAGCGCAACGTCCGGGACAAGCTATGGCTACACCTTC
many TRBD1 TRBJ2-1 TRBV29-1 CSSQGMANEQFF TGCAGCTCACAGGGGATGGCCAATGAGCAGTTCTTC
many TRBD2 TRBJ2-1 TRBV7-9 CASSSDPRLAGGRTYNEQFF TGTGCCAGCAGCTCCGACCCTCGACTAGCGGGAGGCCGAACCTACAATGAGCAGTTCTTC
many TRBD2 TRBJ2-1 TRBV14 CASSLGLPGLSHNEQFF TGTGCCAGCAGCCTAGGACTACCGGGACTATCACACAATGAGCAGTTCTTC
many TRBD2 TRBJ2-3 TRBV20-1 CSAGRTSGSADTQYF TGCAGTGCTGGGAGGACTAGCGGGAGCGCAGATACGCAGTATTTT
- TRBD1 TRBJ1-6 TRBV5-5 CASSARGSGQYNSPLHF TGTGCCAGCAGCGCGAGGGGATCGGGACAGTATAATTCACCCCTCCACTTT
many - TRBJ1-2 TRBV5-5 CASSSRGYTF TGTGCCAGCAGCTCCCGTGGCTACACCTTC
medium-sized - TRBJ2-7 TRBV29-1 CSVDLDGEPDEQYF TGCAGCGTTGACCTGGATGGGGAACCGGACGAGCAGTACTTC
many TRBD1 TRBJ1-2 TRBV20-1 CSAGNRGGNYGYTF TGCAGTGCCGGGAACAGGGGAGGTAACTATGGCTACACCTTC
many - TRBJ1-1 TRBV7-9 CASSLSGSTEAFF TGTGCCAGCAGCTTATCTGGTAGCACTGAAGCTTTCTTT
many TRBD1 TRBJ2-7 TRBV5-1 CASSQKQGDGYEQYF TGCGCCAGCAGCCAAAAACAGGGGGATGGTTACGAGCAGTACTTC
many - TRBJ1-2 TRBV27 CASSLNRDTLLANYGYTF TGTGCCAGCAGTTTAAACCGGGACACCTTACTTGCTAACTATGGCTACACCTTC
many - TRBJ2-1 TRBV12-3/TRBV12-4 CASSPDPYNEQFF TGTGCCAGCAGCCCAGACCCGTACAATGAGCAGTTCTTC
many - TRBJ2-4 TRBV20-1 CSARGRLNVAKNIQYF TGCAGTGCTAGGGGGAGGCTAAATGTAGCCAAAAACATTCAGTACTTC
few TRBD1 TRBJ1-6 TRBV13 CASSASGTGNSPLHF TGTGCCAGCAGCGCCAGTGGGACAGGGAATTCACCCCTCCACTTT
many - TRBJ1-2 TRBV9 CASSAEVRYGYTF TGTGCCAGCAGCGCGGAGGTGCGCTATGGCTACACCTTC
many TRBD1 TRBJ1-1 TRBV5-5 CASSSAGGGTEAFF TGTGCCAGCAGCTCCGCAGGGGGCGGAACTGAAGCTTTCTTT
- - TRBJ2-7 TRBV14 CASSPGPVEEQYF TGTGCCAGCAGCCCGGGCCCTGTGGAGGAGCAGTACTTC
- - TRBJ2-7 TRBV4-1 CASSQGADEQYF TGCGCCAGCAGCCAGGGGGCTGACGAGCAGTACTTC
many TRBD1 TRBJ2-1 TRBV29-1 CSVYPGTGSYNEQFF TGCAGCGTCTACCCCGGGACAGGCTCCTACAATGAGCAGTTCTTC
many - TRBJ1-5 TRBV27 CASSLSSGTNNQPQHF TGTGCCAGCAGTTTAAGCTCGGGAACTAACAATCAGCCCCAGCATTTT
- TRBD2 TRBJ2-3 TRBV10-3 CAISESRASGPTDTQYF TGTGCCATCAGTGAGTCAAGGGCTAGCGGGCCCACAGATACGCAGTATTTT
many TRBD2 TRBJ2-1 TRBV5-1 CASSLSRGGANEQFF TGCGCCAGCAGCTTGTCTCGCGGGGGGGCCAATGAGCAGTTCTTC
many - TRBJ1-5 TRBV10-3 CAISDWQVAGKGNQPQHF TGTGCCATCAGTGACTGGCAGGTGGCGGGGAAGGGCAATCAGCCCCAGCATTTT
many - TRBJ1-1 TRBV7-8 CASSPRLSSYTSNTEAFF TGTGCCAGCAGCCCCCGGTTATCTTCTTACACTTCTAACACTGAAGCTTTCTTT
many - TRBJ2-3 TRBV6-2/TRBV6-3 CASNIAVTDTQYF TGTGCCAGCAATATAGCGGTCACAGATACGCAGTATTTT
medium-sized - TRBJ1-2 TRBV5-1 CASSLGAYYTF TGCGCCAGCAGCTTGGGGGCTTACTACACCTTC
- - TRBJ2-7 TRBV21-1 CASTLLYMDQTYEQYF TGTGCCAGCACACTCCTATACATGGACCAAACCTACGAGCAGTACTTC
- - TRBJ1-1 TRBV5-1 CASSPRQSNTEAFF TGCGCCAGCAGCCCCAGACAGTCGAACACTGAAGCTTTCTTT
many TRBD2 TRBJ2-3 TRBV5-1 CASSTSGRTSDTQYF TGCGCCAGCAGCACTAGCGGGCGCACATCCGATACGCAGTATTTT
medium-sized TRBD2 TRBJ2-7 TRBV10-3 CAISDLAGAYEQYF TGTGCCATCAGTGATCTAGCGGGGGCCTACGAGCAGTACTTC
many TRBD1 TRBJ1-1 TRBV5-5 CASSLWDRVHTEAFF TGTGCCAGCAGCTTGTGGGACAGGGTGCACACTGAAGCTTTCTTT
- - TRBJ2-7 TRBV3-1 CASSPTWRVSDQYF TGTGCCAGCAGCCCAACTTGGCGTGTTTCGGACCAGTACTTC